A selection of T cell receptor beta chains follows, all from one sample in a study of blood T cell repertoires in COVID-19. The protocol was immunoSEQ multiplex PCR, while the TCRdb copy is restricted to in-frame clones and leaves out a portion. This table holds roughly 120,000 clones, 70% to 80% found once. The sequencing input was peripheral blood. The source of these receptors is a man aged 50-60 years with acute or convalescent COVID-19. The CDR3 runs from the conserved cysteine through the conserved F or W. Fields, in order: CDR3 DNA, CDR3 protein, J gene, CDR3 length, V gene, D gene, clone size. A D gene is named only where the DNA matches it firmly. Clone size, where shown, is once, few, many, or a class for clones that have expanded.

DNA: TGTGCCAGCAGTCCTCCGACGCGGACTTACGAGCAGTACTTC
CDR3: CASSPPTRTYEQYF
J: TRBJ2-7
length: 14
V: TRBV6-5
D: -
size: few

DNA: TGTGCCAGCAGCCCCCGACTAGAAGGGGAGACCCAGTACTTC
CDR3: CASSPRLEGETQYF
J: TRBJ2-5
length: 14
V: TRBV13
D: -
size: -

DNA: TGTGCCAGCAGCCAGGGGGCGGGAGTTTCCTACAATGAGCAGTTCTTC
CDR3: CASSQGAGVSYNEQFF
J: TRBJ2-1
length: 16
V: TRBV7-3
D: -
size: -

DNA: TGTGCCAGCAGCGTAGCTTCTAATGAAAAACTGTTTTTT
CDR3: CASSVASNEKLFF
J: TRBJ1-4
length: 13
V: TRBV9
D: -
size: -

DNA: TGTGCCAGCAGTGAAATGGGGGCCAGCGACACTGAAGCTTTCTTT
CDR3: CASSEMGASDTEAFF
J: TRBJ1-1
length: 15
V: TRBV6-1
D: -
size: -

DNA: TGTGCCAGCAGTCTACCACCCTTATACTCCGGGACAGCGATCCGTCACTACGAGCAGTACTTC
CDR3: CASSLPPLYSGTAIRHYEQYF
J: TRBJ2-7
length: 21
V: TRBV28
D: TRBD1
size: -

DNA: TGTGCCAGCAGCTCCCCGGGGGATCATAATTCACCCCTCCACTTT
CDR3: CASSSPGDHNSPLHF
J: TRBJ1-6
length: 15
V: TRBV7-6
D: -
size: -

DNA: TGTGCCAGCAGAGACGGGGGACGTTACGAGCAGTACTTC
CDR3: CASRDGGRYEQYF
J: TRBJ2-7
length: 13
V: TRBV5-6
D: -
size: -

DNA: TGTGCCAGCAGCTATAGACAGGGGCGGACTGAAGCTTTCTTT
CDR3: CASSYRQGRTEAFF
J: TRBJ1-1
length: 14
V: TRBV27
D: TRBD1
size: -

DNA: TGTGCCAGCAGCTTAGATGGGACAAACCAAGAGACCCAGTACTTC
CDR3: CASSLDGTNQETQYF
J: TRBJ2-5
length: 15
V: TRBV7-2
D: -
size: once

DNA: TGTGCCAGTCACAGGGCGGATCAGCCCCAGCATTTT
CDR3: CASHRADQPQHF
J: TRBJ1-5
length: 12
V: TRBV19
D: -
size: -

DNA: TGTGCCAGTAGTATAGCGGGAGGTTTCGATACGCAGTATTTT
CDR3: CASSIAGGFDTQYF
J: TRBJ2-3
length: 14
V: TRBV19
D: TRBD2
size: -

DNA: TGCAGCGCGCGGGGGGCTAGCGCACAAGAGACCCAGTACTTC
CDR3: CSARGASAQETQYF
J: TRBJ2-5
length: 14
V: TRBV29-1
D: TRBD2
size: -

DNA: TGTGCCAGCAGCTTAATTAGTAACTATGGCTACACCTTC
CDR3: CASSLISNYGYTF
J: TRBJ1-2
length: 13
V: TRBV7-8
D: -
size: -

DNA: TGCAGTGCTAGTTCGACAGGGGGCGAAATGACTTTCTTT
CDR3: CSASSTGGEMTFF
J: TRBJ1-1
length: 13
V: TRBV20-1
D: TRBD1
size: -

DNA: TGTGCCAGCAGTTACTCAGGGGACTACACCTTC
CDR3: CASSYSGDYTF
J: TRBJ1-2
length: 11
V: TRBV6-2/TRBV6-3
D: -
size: -

DNA: TGTGCCAGCAGTTTACCGGGACTAGCCCTGGGTGAGCAGTTCTTC
CDR3: CASSLPGLALGEQFF
J: TRBJ2-1
length: 15
V: TRBV7-3
D: TRBD2
size: -

DNA: TGCGCCAGCAGCCCCCGGGGGGGGTACCAAGAGACCCAGTACTTC
CDR3: CASSPRGGYQETQYF
J: TRBJ2-5
length: 15
V: TRBV5-1
D: TRBD2
size: -

DNA: TGCGCCAGCAGCCTACCGACAGGGAGAGGGAATGAGCAGTTCTTC
CDR3: CASSLPTGRGNEQFF
J: TRBJ2-1
length: 15
V: TRBV5-1
D: TRBD1
size: -

DNA: TGTGCCAGCAGCATTTACAGGGGAACAGATACGCAGTATTTT
CDR3: CASSIYRGTDTQYF
J: TRBJ2-3
length: 14
V: TRBV7-9
D: TRBD1
size: once

DNA: TGCGCCAGCAGCTTTGGGGGACAGACCTACGAGCAGTACTTC
CDR3: CASSFGGQTYEQYF
J: TRBJ2-7
length: 14
V: TRBV5-1
D: TRBD1
size: few

DNA: TGTGCCAGTAATCCGGGGGAGAGAGCCAATCAGCCCCAGCATTTT
CDR3: CASNPGERANQPQHF
J: TRBJ1-5
length: 15
V: TRBV19
D: -
size: -

DNA: TGTGCCTGGAGGGGACTGAGTAATGAAAAACTGTTTTTT
CDR3: CAWRGLSNEKLFF
J: TRBJ1-4
length: 13
V: TRBV30
D: -
size: -

DNA: TGTGCCAGCAGAAGGACAGGGGTCGAAGATACGCAGTATTTT
CDR3: CASRRTGVEDTQYF
J: TRBJ2-3
length: 14
V: TRBV2
D: TRBD1
size: few

DNA: TGCGCCAGCAGCCAAGTACCCCTAATCCTCCGGAGAAAGTCTGGAAACACCATATATTTT
CDR3: CASSQVPLILRRKSGNTIYF
J: TRBJ1-3
length: 20
V: TRBV4-1
D: -
size: -

DNA: TGTGCCATCAGTGAGGGAACAGGGACGAACACCGGGGAGCTGTTTTTT
CDR3: CAISEGTGTNTGELFF
J: TRBJ2-2
length: 16
V: TRBV10-3
D: -
size: once

DNA: TGTGCCAGCAGCCCCTGGACGGCGGGGTCTAATGAAAAACTGTTTTTT
CDR3: CASSPWTAGSNEKLFF
J: TRBJ1-4
length: 16
V: TRBV11-2
D: -
size: -

DNA: TGCGCCAGCAGCTTGTGGGGGGGTGCCGTCTACGAGCAGTACTTC
CDR3: CASSLWGGAVYEQYF
J: TRBJ2-7
length: 15
V: TRBV5-1
D: TRBD2
size: once

DNA: TGTGCCACCAGCAGAGATCGAGGGGGCACCAACTCCTTCACAGATACGCAGTATTTT
CDR3: CATSRDRGGTNSFTDTQYF
J: TRBJ2-3
length: 19
V: TRBV15
D: TRBD1
size: -

DNA: TGTGCCAGTAGTGTGGTCGGAGCCCTCCTATACAATGAGCAGTTCTTC
CDR3: CASSVVGALLYNEQFF
J: TRBJ2-1
length: 16
V: TRBV19
D: -
size: -

DNA: TGTGCCAGCAGCGGAGGGACAGGGGAGAGGGCCATATATTTT
CDR3: CASSGGTGERAIYF
J: TRBJ1-3
length: 14
V: TRBV9
D: TRBD1
size: -

DNA: TGTGCCAGCAGTGTCCGACAGGGGCTAAGGACTGAAGCTTTCTTT
CDR3: CASSVRQGLRTEAFF
J: TRBJ1-1
length: 15
V: TRBV27
D: TRBD1
size: -

DNA: TGTGCCAGCAGCCAAGCTAGGGGGGAGCTGTTTTTT
CDR3: CASSQARGELFF
J: TRBJ2-2
length: 12
V: TRBV3-1/TRBV3-2
D: -
size: -

DNA: TGTGCCAGCAGCACATACGGGGAAAATGAAAAACTGTTTTTT
CDR3: CASSTYGENEKLFF
J: TRBJ1-4
length: 14
V: TRBV9
D: -
size: -

DNA: TGTGCCAGCAGCTTCCAGGGGGGTCAGCCCCAGCATTTT
CDR3: CASSFQGGQPQHF
J: TRBJ1-5
length: 13
V: TRBV5-4
D: TRBD1
size: -

DNA: TGCGCCAGCAGCCAACTAGTGGGCGAGCAGTACTTC
CDR3: CASSQLVGEQYF
J: TRBJ2-7
length: 12
V: TRBV5-1
D: -
size: once

DNA: TGCGCCAGCACTCCGGGAGACCGGGACAGGGGAGGAAGGAACACTGAAGCTTTCTTT
CDR3: CASTPGDRDRGGRNTEAFF
J: TRBJ1-1
length: 19
V: TRBV10-1
D: TRBD1
size: -

DNA: TGTGCCAGCAGCCAAGGTGGAGGTTCCAACTATGGCTACACCTTC
CDR3: CASSQGGGSNYGYTF
J: TRBJ1-2
length: 15
V: TRBV4-2
D: -
size: few

DNA: TGTGCCAGCAGCCAAGTTTATAATTATCGGGGTCAGGATGGCTACACCTTC
CDR3: CASSQVYNYRGQDGYTF
J: TRBJ1-2
length: 17
V: TRBV3-1/TRBV3-2
D: -
size: -

DNA: TGCAGTGCTTTGCTACAGTCCCAGCATTTT
CDR3: CSALLQSQHF
J: TRBJ1-5
length: 10
V: TRBV20-1
D: -
size: -

DNA: TGTGCCAGCAGGGAGACCGGGACAGGGCCCTTCTATAATTCACCCCTCCACTTT
CDR3: CASRETGTGPFYNSPLHF
J: TRBJ1-6
length: 18
V: TRBV28
D: TRBD1
size: -

DNA: TGTGCCAGCGGAAAACGGGACTCCCGCACAGATACGCAGTATTTT
CDR3: CASGKRDSRTDTQYF
J: TRBJ2-3
length: 15
V: TRBV5-4
D: -
size: -

DNA: TGTGCCAGCAGTTTAGCGGGAGGCGGTGAGACCCAGTACTTC
CDR3: CASSLAGGGETQYF
J: TRBJ2-5
length: 14
V: TRBV28
D: TRBD2
size: -

DNA: TGTGCCAGCAGCCAAGGGGGAGGAGGTACTGAAGCTTTCTTT
CDR3: CASSQGGGGTEAFF
J: TRBJ1-1
length: 14
V: TRBV3-1/TRBV3-2
D: -
size: -

DNA: TGTGCCAGCAGGGACGGGACTAGCGGCTACAATGAGCAGTTCTTC
CDR3: CASRDGTSGYNEQFF
J: TRBJ2-1
length: 15
V: TRBV5-8
D: TRBD2
size: -

DNA: TGCGCCAGCAGCTTGAGGGACAGGGACTACGAGCAGTACTTC
CDR3: CASSLRDRDYEQYF
J: TRBJ2-7
length: 14
V: TRBV5-1
D: TRBD1
size: -

DNA: TGTGCTAGCAGCTTAGCACAGGGGCTCCACGAGCAGTACTTC
CDR3: CASSLAQGLHEQYF
J: TRBJ2-7
length: 14
V: TRBV7-7
D: TRBD1
size: -